This T cell receptor beta chain emerged from a study of blood T cell repertoires in COVID-19. Looking at the study overall: Material from acute and convalescent COVID-19 was sourced from the United States, Italy and Spain. T cells, B-cell-depleted T cells, or PBMCs supplied cDNA or gDNA.

Participants were aged about 18 to 100 years from about two dozen US areas. Per the original methods: Nucleated cell number was recorded as an estimate derived from reference gene primer amplification. Method: immunoSEQ multiplex PCR; TCRdb's copy keeps in-frame clones and lacks some. D and trimming come from the DNA, and the V and J calls and clone size come from that table. The sample contains about 240,000 clones, around 86% of which appear only once. The ends were cut back, 6 bases at V and 0 bases at J, with 10 bases in the middle. Germline CDR1 reads SNHLY; CDR2 reads FYNNEI. The CDR3 spans 14 residues.

The material sequenced was PBMCs or T cells enriched from blood (not recorded which). This clonotype was sampled from a middle-aged woman with acute COVID-19. V usage is TRBV2 and J usage is TRBJ2-3; D might be TRBD2 (6 bases). The CDR3 here is CASSTSSSTDTQYF. The CDR3 DNA reads as TGTGCCAGCAGCACTAGCAGTAGCACAGATACGCAGTATTTT.